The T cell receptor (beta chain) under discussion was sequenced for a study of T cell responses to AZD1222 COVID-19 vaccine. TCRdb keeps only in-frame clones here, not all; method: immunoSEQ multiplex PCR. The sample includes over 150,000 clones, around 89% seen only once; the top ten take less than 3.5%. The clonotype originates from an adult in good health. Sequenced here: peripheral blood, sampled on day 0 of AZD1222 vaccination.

CDR3 sequence (DNA): TGTGCCTGGAGTCCTGTAGCGGGGGGGCCCGCCGGGGAGCTGTTTTTT. Translation: CAWSPVAGGPAGELFF. The chain employs TRBV30 and TRBJ2-2, with 11 positions matching TRBD2. This CDR3 is built from 16 residues. CDR1 GTSNPN and CDR2 SVGIG come from the germline V gene (reference sequence). The trim removed 2 bases at V and 6 bases at J, leaving 8 bases unmatched.